Listed below are T cell receptor beta chains from one sample, sequenced in a study of OX40 agonist ivuxolimab in advanced cancers. Some clones are missing from TCRdb's copy, which holds only in-frame ones; the method was immunoSEQ multiplex PCR. The table records over 70,000 clones, just under 90% of them present only once. Sample: CD4+ or CD8+ T cells sorted from blood, taken in a trial of the OX40 agonist ivuxolimab. These receptors were obtained from an adult with an advanced solid tumor such as melanoma, head and neck, liver or kidney cancer. Both conserved end residues are part of each CDR3. Fields, in order: J gene, D gene, clone size, V gene, CDR3 protein, CDR3 DNA. The D gene is left open where the match is weak. Only some rows state a clone size, as once, few, many or a class for expanded clones.

>TRBJ1-5|-|-|TRBV6-5
CASRTGLLSNQPQHF
TGTGCCAGCCGCACAGGTCTCCTTAGCAATCAGCCCCAGCATTTT
>TRBJ1-3|TRBD1|-|TRBV6-1
CASSGRTGATSGNTIYF
TGTGCCAGCAGTGGCCGGACAGGGGCTACCTCTGGAAACACCATATATTTT
>TRBJ2-7|TRBD2|-|TRBV27
CASSLASGRGLYEQYF
TGTGCCAGCAGTTTGGCTAGCGGGAGGGGACTCTACGAGCAGTACTTC
>TRBJ2-2|TRBD2|-|TRBV7-8
CASSVAGGTGELFF
TGTGCCAGCAGCGTAGCGGGAGGCACCGGGGAGCTGTTTTTT
>TRBJ2-3|TRBD2|once|TRBV9
CASSPGTSVIDTQYF
TGTGCCAGCAGCCCTGGGACTAGCGTCATCGATACGCAGTATTTT
>TRBJ2-7|TRBD1|-|TRBV9
CASSVAGQGDEQYF
TGTGCCAGCAGCGTAGCAGGACAGGGAGACGAGCAGTACTTC
>TRBJ1-2|-|-|TRBV15
CATSSRQTNYGYTF
TGTGCCACCAGCAGTAGACAGACTAACTATGGCTACACCTTC
>TRBJ2-1|-|-|TRBV11-3
CASSNTGQTGTFEQFF
TGTGCCAGCAGCAACACTGGCCAAACCGGGACTTTCGAGCAGTTCTTC
>TRBJ2-3|TRBD2|few|TRBV19
CASSIAGGPTDTQYF
TGTGCCAGTAGTATAGCGGGAGGGCCGACAGATACGCAGTATTTT
>TRBJ2-7|-|-|TRBV7-3
CASSAGPTYEQYF
TGTGCCAGCAGCGCGGGACCAACCTACGAGCAGTACTTC
>TRBJ1-1|TRBD1|-|TRBV6-1
CASSEARTGGRKAFF
TGTGCCAGCAGTGAAGCAAGGACAGGGGGCAGGAAGGCTTTCTTT
>TRBJ1-2|-|-|TRBV5-1
CASSLNGDYGYTF
TGCGCCAGCAGCCTGAACGGTGACTATGGCTACACCTTC
>TRBJ1-5|TRBD1|-|TRBV5-6
CASSIRMTGGNNQPQHF
TGTGCCAGCAGCATACGCATGACAGGGGGGAACAATCAGCCCCAGCATTTT
>TRBJ2-5|TRBD1|-|TRBV19
CATRSGTVYQETQYF
TGTGCCACGCGATCCGGGACAGTGTACCAAGAGACCCAGTACTTC
>TRBJ2-3|TRBD2|-|TRBV2
CASSVGLAGGGDTQYF
TGTGCCAGCAGCGTAGGACTAGCGGGAGGGGGAGATACGCAGTATTTT
>TRBJ1-2|-|-|TRBV4-1
CASSSPTLSLGEGYTF
TGCGCCAGCAGCAGCCCGACACTTTCCCTGGGGGAAGGCTACACCTTC
>TRBJ2-7|-|-|TRBV28
CASSRGREQYF
TGTGCCAGCAGCAGGGGCCGCGAGCAGTACTTC
>TRBJ2-3|TRBD2|-|TRBV7-8
CASSLASGGGADTQYF
TGTGCCAGCAGCTTAGCGTCTGGGGGAGGGGCAGATACGCAGTATTTT